This T cell receptor (beta chain) appears in the sequencing data of a study of T cell responses to AZD1222 COVID-19 vaccine. Whole-study findings and limits: At 160-218 and 743-854, vaccine-associated CD4 TCRs were dominant, and they spanned spike.

The table lists this clone with a few counts. Its antigen is not known. Here immunoSEQ multiplex PCR was the method, and the copy in TCRdb shows in-frame clones only, minus some. The sample has approximately 120,000 clones; over 75% are singletons. V was trimmed by 10 bases and J by 0 bases, leaving 15 bases between them. The length of the CDR3 is 15 residues. Germline values: CDR1 KGHDR, CDR2 SFDVKD. The clonotype was recovered from an adult who received the AZD1222 COVID-19 vaccine. The specimen was peripheral blood, collected 28 days after the second AZD1222 dose. The chain carries TRBV24-1 and TRBJ1-3; no firm D call. CDR3 sequence: CATRHTDFSGNTIYF. CDR3 sequence (DNA): TGTGCCACTAGACACACCGATTTCTCTGGAAACACCATATATTTT.